One T cell receptor (beta chain) is described in this entry. Its target is not known. Trimming removed 3 bases from V and 5 bases from J; junction bases left unmatched: 1. Germline assignment: CDR1 MGHRA and CDR2 YSYEKL. The CDR3 is made up of 15 amino acids. This sample was taken from a study of T cell responses to AZD1222 COVID-19 vaccine. General observations from the study: Donors in the cohort were predominantly white British and more often female, and clonal diversity was possibly underestimated. Regions 160-218 and 743-854 dominated among vaccine-associated CD4 TCRs spanning spike.

Assay used: immunoSEQ multiplex PCR; TCRdb lists only in-frame clones, some missing. Of some 150,000 clones listed, about 87% are singletons. This chain joins TRBV4-1 and TRBJ2-7, with TRBD2 matching 16 bases. The sequence came from an adult in good health. The material was peripheral blood, obtained on day 0 of AZD1222 vaccination. Here the CDR3 DNA reads TGCGCCAGCAGCCAGGGACTAGCGGGAGGGCACGAGCAGTACTTC. Translated, it gives CASSQGLAGGHEQYF.